A single sample gave rise to the 10 T cell receptor beta chains below, sequenced in a study of regulatory T cells in long-lasting Graves disease. Building of the TCR beta libraries involved iRepertoire HTBI primers and Arm-PCR of CDR3 regions. TCRdb fed the multiplex PCR reads into MiXCR, producing one record per CDR3 protein. Of approximately 360,000 distinct CDR3 sequences in the sample, 20% to 25% are singletons; the top ten hold around 30%. As for time point: persistent/refractory GD, antithyroid drugs over 5 years with positive TRAb. Researchers made the TCR library from RNA that was extracted from PBMCs. Sequenced material: peripheral blood mononuclear cells (PBMCs), taken when the disease was refractory, from a patient treated with antithyroid drugs. The receptors come from a woman aged 40 to 49 with Graves disease.

In this sample, this clonotype turned up many times. The J gene is TRBJ2-7, the V gene TRBV6-1; D unresolved. V lost 6 bases to trimming and J lost 6 bases, with 12 bases between them. This CDR3 has 12 residues. Germline lookup yields CDR1 MNHNS and CDR2 SASEGT. CDR3 loop: CASRWQSGEQYF. CDR3 DNA sequence: TGTGCCAGCAGGTGGCAGAGTGGCGAGCAGTACTTC.

This chain joins TRBV10-2 and TRBJ2-4, with 9 bases identical to TRBD1. Germline CDR1 WSHSY, CDR2 SAAADI. The CDR3 is 11 residues long. J was trimmed by 11 bases and V by 10 bases; bases with no gene match: 6. The CDR3 spells CATLQGALQYF. DNA for the CDR3: TGCGCCACCCTACAGGGGGCCCTTCAGTACTTC.

This clonotype came up a few times. This rearrangement joins TRBV7-9 to TRBJ1-2, with D unclear. CDR3 length: 13 amino acids. Trimming stripped 3 bases from V and 7 bases from J, with 12 bases between. Looked up from germline, CDR1 is SEHNR and CDR2 is FQNEAQ (reference sequence). The CDR3 DNA is TGTGCCAGCAGCTTCGGGTTATCGGGTGGCTACACCTTC. It codes for CASSFGLSGGYTF.

The chain carries TRBV19 and TRBJ2-6; D tentatively reads TRBD1 or TRBD2 (5 bases each). Between the trimmed V and J ends, which lost 5 bases and 0 bases, there was a span of 14 bases. This CDR3 has 17 amino acids. Germline CDR1 and CDR2: LNHDA and SQIVND (reference sequence). CDR3: CASSPPGRYSGANVLTF. As DNA, the CDR3 is TGTGCCAGTAGTCCCCCGGGACGGTACTCTGGGGCCAACGTCCTGACTTTC.

The genes are TRBV29-1 and TRBJ1-1; D ambiguous. V was shortened by 7 bases and J by 4 bases, with 7 bases between the two germline ends. The V gene's germline CDR1 is SQVTM and CDR2 ANQGSEA. There are 10 residues in the CDR3. The CDR3 region is CSALSTEAFF. DNA for the CDR3: TGCAGCGCCCTTAGCACTGAAGCTTTCTTT.

V gene TRBV28 combines with J gene TRBJ1-4; D uncertain. Germline V lookup: CDR1 MDHEN, CDR2 SYDVKM. Between the trimmed V and J ends, which lost 7 bases and 3 bases, there was a span of 21 bases. This CDR3 has 17 residues. The CDR3 coding sequence is TGTGCCAGCATCCAACGGGGTGTGAGGGCGGCTAATGAAAAACTGTTTTTT. It encodes CASIQRGVRAANEKLFF.

The rearrangement uses TRBV10-3 and TRBJ1-1; D perhaps matches TRBD1 (5 bases). Looked up from germline, CDR1 is ENHRY and CDR2 is SYGVKD. Trimming shortened V by 4 bases and J by 3 bases, and 9 bases separated the two germline ends. The CDR3 has 13 amino acids. The CDR3 sequence is CAISAGEYTEAFF. CDR3 nucleotide sequence: TGTGCCATCAGTGCGGGGGAATACACTGAAGCTTTCTTT.

This clonotype was detected a few times. The genes are TRBV11-1 and TRBJ2-6; D is undetermined. With 3 bases removed from V and 3 bases from J, the gap between germline ends came to 9 bases. The CDR3 runs to 15 residues. Germline CDR1 reads SGHAT; CDR2 reads FQDESV (reference sequence). The CDR3 is CASSFGGGGANVLTF. CDR3 DNA: TGTGCCAGCAGCTTTGGTGGCGGTGGGGCCAACGTCCTGACTTTC.

The CDR3 reads CATSVNTGANTGELFF. Written as DNA, the CDR3 is TGTGCCACCAGTGTCAATACAGGAGCGAACACCGGGGAGCTGTTTTTT. V is TRBV24-1 and J is TRBJ2-2; D may be TRBD1 (5 bases). V was trimmed by 5 bases and J by 0 bases, leaving 12 bases between them. The CDR3 has 16 residues. Germline V gene data show CDR1 as KGHDR and CDR2 as SFDVKD.

This clonotype was seen only a few times. This sequence joins TRBV7-2 and TRBJ2-3; D might be TRBD1 (6 bases). CDR1 and CDR2 from the germline V gene are SGHTA and FQGNSA. This CDR3 has 14 amino acids. The V end was cut by 7 bases, the J end by 0 bases, with 11 bases between. The CDR3 region is CASTDSTSTDTQYF. The DNA for the CDR3 is TGTGCCAGCACGGACAGCACTAGCACAGATACGCAGTATTTT. The full variable domain, in which reference TRBV7-2 and TRBJ2-3 provide the parts outside the CDR3, is GAGVSQSPSNKVTEKGKDVELRCDPISGHTALYWYRQSLGQGLEFLIYFQGNSAPDKSGLPSDRFSAERTGGSVSTLTIQRTQQEDSAVYLCASTDSTSTDTQYFGPGTRLTVL.